The sequence of this T cell receptor beta chain was determined in a study of somatic mutations in cytotoxic T cells in rheumatoid arthritis. Study details: The authors flow-sorted some V beta antibody-stained T-cell populations at nearly 100% purity, including V beta1+ cells that they sequenced for TCRB. Study-wide findings and caveats: Levels of CD8+ T-cell clonality in rheumatoid arthritis patients were statistically indistinguishable from those seen in age-matched healthy controls, with no significant difference. The top CD8+ clone topped 20% of CD8+ cells in about an eighth of the roughly 65 patients.

For this clone: Its antigen is as yet unknown.

The length of the CDR3 is 13 residues. Trimming removed 8 bases from V and 6 bases from J, with 13 bases in between. Per germline, CDR1 LNHDA and CDR2 SQIVND (reference sequence). Assay: immunoSEQ multiplex PCR; the TCRdb copy retains only in-frame clones and omits some. The sample lists 8,000 to 11,000 clones; around 81% were seen once. Separation of CD4+ and CD8+ cells was performed by positive magnetic bead selection, and purity was verified by flow cytometry. Sequencing was carried out using CD8+ T cells sorted from blood. This chain uses TRBV19 with TRBJ1-4; D might be TRBD1 (5 bases). This clonotype was obtained from a woman between 45 and 60 years old in good health. CDR3 sequence reads: CASSSGGDEKLFF. Here the CDR3 DNA reads TGTGCCAGTTCCTCGGGAGGGGATGAAAAACTGTTTTTT.